This TCR beta chain was found in a study of blood T cells in healthy people across ages. Note on this clonotype: A read error may account for a junction end that differs from germline.

With a J-beta primer mix and a sample-barcoded 5' primer, a second PCR ran 7 to 11 cycles. TCRdb recomputed calls from the 5' RACE reads with MiXCR, one row per CDR3 protein. The sample includes more than 1 million distinct CDR3 sequences, over 35% seen only once; the top ten take under 20%. The V gene's germline CDR1 is LGHDT and CDR2 YNNKEL (reference sequence). The CDR3 has 16 residues. The clonotype was recovered from a woman between 55 and 75 years old in good health. The chain combines TRBV3-1 with TRBJ2-5; 7 bases align to TRBD2. What was sequenced was blood. DNA of the CDR3: TGTGCCAGCAGCCAAGAACTCGGGATTCGGGGGGAGACCCTGTACTTC. It translates to CASSQELGIRGETLYF.